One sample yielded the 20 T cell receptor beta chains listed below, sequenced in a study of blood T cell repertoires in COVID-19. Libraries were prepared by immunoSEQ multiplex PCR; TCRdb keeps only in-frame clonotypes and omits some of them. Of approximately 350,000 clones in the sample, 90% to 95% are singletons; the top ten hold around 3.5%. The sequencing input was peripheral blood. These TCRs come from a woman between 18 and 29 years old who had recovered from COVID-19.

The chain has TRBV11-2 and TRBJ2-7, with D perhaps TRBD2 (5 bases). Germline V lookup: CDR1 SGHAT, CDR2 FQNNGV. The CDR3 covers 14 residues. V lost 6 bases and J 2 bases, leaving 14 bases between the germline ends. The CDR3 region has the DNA TGTGCCAGCAGTTCCCGACGGGAAACCTACGAGCAGTACGTC. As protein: CASSSRRETYEQYV.

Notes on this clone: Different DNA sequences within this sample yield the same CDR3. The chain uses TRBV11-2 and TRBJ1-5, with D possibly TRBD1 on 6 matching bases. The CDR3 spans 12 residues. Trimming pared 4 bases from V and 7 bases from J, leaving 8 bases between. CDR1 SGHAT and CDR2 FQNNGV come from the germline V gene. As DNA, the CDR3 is TGTGCCAGCAGCTCACAGGGACAGCCCCAGCATTTT. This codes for CASSSQGQPQHF. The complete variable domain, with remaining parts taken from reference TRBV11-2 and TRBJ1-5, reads EAGVAQSPRYKIIEKRQSVAFWCNPISGHATLYWYQQILGQGPKLLIQFQNNGVVDDSQLPKDRFSAERLKGVDSTLKIQPAKLEDSAVYLCASSSQGQPQHFGDGTRLSIL.

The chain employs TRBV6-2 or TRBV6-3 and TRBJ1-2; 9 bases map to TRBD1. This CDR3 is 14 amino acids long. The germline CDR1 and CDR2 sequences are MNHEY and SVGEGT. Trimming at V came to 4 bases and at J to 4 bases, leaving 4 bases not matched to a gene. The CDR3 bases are TGTGCCAGCAGTTGGACAGGGGCAGGCTATGGCTACACCTTC. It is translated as CASSWTGAGYGYTF.

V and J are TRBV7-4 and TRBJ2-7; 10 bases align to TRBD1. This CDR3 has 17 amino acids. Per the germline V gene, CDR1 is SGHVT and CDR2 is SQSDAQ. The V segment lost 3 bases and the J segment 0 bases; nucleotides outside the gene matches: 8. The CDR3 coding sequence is TGTGCCAGCAGCTTTCGGGAGGGACAGGGGCCCTCCTACGAGCAGTACGTC. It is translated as CASSFREGQGPSYEQYV.

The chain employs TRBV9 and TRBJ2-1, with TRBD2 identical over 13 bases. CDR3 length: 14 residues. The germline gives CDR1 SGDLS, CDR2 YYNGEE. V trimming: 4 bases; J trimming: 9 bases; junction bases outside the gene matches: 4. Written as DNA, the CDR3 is TGTGCCAGCAGCTTTAGGACTAGCGGGAGTGAGCAGTTCTTC. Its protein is CASSFRTSGSEQFF.

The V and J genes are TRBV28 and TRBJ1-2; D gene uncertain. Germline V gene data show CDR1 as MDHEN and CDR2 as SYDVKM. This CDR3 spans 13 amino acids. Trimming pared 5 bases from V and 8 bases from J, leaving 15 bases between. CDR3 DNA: TGTGCCAGCAGTAGAGGGTCCGCCGGGGGCTACACCTTC. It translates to CASSRGSAGGYTF.

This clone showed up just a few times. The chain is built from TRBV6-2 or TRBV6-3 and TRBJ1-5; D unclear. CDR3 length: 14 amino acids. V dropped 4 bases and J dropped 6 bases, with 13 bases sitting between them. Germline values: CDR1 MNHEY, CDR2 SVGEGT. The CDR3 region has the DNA TGTGCCAGCAGTTCCCATCCGGGGAGTCAGCCCCAGCATTTT. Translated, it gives CASSSHPGSQPQHF.

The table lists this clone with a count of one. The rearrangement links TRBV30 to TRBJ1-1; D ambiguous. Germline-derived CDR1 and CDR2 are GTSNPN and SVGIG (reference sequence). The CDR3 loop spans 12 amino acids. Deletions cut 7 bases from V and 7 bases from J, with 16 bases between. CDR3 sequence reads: CASSSSGIEAFF. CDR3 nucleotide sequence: TGTGCCTCTTCTTCCTCCGGGATTGAAGCTTTCTTT. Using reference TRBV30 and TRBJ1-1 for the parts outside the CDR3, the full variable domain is SQTIHQWPATLVQPVGSPLSLECTVEGTSNPNLYWYRQAAGRGLQLLFYSVGIGQISSEVPQNLSASRPQDRQFILSSKKLLLSDSGFYLCASSSSGIEAFFGQGTRLTVV.

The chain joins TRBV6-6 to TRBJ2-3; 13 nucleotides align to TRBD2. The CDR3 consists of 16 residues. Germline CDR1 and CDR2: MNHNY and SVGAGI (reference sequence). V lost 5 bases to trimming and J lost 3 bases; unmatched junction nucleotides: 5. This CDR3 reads CASSPTSGRVTDTQYF. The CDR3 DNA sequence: TGTGCCAGCAGTCCCACTAGCGGGAGGGTGACAGATACGCAGTATTTT.

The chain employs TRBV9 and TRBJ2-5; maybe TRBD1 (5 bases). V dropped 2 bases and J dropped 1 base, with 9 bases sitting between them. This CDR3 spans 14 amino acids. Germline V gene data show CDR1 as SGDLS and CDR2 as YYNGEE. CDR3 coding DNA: TGTGCCAGCAGCGTGGCAGACAGCCAAGAGACCCAGTACTTC. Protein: CASSVADSQETQYF.

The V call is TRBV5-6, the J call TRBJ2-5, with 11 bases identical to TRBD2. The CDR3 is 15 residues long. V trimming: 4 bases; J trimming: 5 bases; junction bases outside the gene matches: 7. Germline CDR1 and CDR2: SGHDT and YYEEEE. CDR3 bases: TGTGCCAGCAGCCTGGTAGCGGGAGGGAGGGAGACCCAGTACTTC. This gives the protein CASSLVAGGRETQYF.

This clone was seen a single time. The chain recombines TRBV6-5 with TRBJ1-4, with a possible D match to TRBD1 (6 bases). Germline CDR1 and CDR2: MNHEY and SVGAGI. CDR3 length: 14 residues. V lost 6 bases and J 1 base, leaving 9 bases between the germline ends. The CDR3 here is CASRNRETNEKLFF. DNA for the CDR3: TGTGCCAGCAGAAACAGGGAAACTAATGAAAAACTGTTTTTT.

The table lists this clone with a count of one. The CDR3 DNA sequence: TGTGCCAGCAGCTTAAGGGGTGGTGGCAATCAGCCCCAGCATTTT. Its protein product is CASSLRGGGNQPQHF. The chain uses TRBV7-2 and TRBJ1-5; D may be TRBD1 (5 bases). V lost 2 bases to trimming and J lost 2 bases, with 10 bases between them. Germline CDR1 and CDR2: SGHTA and FQGNSA. The CDR3 loop spans 15 amino acids.

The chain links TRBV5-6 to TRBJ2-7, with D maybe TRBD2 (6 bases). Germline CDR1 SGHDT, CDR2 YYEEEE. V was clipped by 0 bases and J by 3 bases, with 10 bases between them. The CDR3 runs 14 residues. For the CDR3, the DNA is TGTGCCAGCAGCTTGGGCGGGACTTACTACGAGCAGTACGTC. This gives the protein CASSLGGTYYEQYV.

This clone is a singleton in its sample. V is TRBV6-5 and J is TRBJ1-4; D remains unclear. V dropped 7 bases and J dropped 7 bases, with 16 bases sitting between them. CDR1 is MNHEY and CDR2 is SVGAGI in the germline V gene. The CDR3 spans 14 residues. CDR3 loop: CASTLAEESEKLFF. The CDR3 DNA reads TGTGCCAGCACCCTCGCTGAGGAGAGTGAAAAACTGTTTTTT.

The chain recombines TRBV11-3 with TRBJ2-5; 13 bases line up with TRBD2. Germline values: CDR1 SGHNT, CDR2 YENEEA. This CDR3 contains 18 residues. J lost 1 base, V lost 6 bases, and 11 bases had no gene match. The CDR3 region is CASSFRLAGGIPQETQYF. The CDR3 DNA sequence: TGTGCCAGCAGTTTCCGACTAGCGGGAGGTATTCCCCAAGAGACCCAGTACTTC. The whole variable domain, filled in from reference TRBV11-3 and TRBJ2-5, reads EAGVVQSPRYKIIEKKQPVAFWCNPISGHNTLYWYLQNLGQGPELLIRYENEEAVDDSQLPKDRFSAERLKGVDSTLKIQPAELGDSAVYLCASSFRLAGGIPQETQYFGPGTRLLVL.

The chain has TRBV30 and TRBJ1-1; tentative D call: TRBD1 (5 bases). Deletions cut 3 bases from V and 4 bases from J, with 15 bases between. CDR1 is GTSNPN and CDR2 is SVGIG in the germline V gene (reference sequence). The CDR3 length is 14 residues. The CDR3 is CAWSKLTGGTEAFF. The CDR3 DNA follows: TGTGCCTGGAGCAAGTTGACGGGGGGCACTGAAGCTTTCTTT.

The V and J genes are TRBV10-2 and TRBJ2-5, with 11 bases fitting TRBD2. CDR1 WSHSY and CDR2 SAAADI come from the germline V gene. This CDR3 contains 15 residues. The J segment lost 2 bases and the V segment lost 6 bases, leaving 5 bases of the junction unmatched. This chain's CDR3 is CASRRTSGLQETQYF. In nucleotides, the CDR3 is TGCGCCAGCAGAAGGACTAGCGGGTTACAAGAGACCCAGTACTTC.

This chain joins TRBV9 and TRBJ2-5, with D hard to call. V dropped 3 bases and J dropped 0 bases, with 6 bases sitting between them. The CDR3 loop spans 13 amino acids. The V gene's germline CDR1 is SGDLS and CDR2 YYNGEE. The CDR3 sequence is CASSAQNQETQYF. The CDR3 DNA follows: TGTGCCAGCAGCGCCCAGAACCAAGAGACCCAGTACTTC.

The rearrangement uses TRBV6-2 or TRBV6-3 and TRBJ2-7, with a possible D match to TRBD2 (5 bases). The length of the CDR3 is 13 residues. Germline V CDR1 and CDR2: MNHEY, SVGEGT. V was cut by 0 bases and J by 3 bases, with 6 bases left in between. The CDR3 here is CASSYSEGYEQYV. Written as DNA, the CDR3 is TGTGCCAGCAGTTACTCTGAGGGCTACGAGCAGTACGTC.